Following are 5 T cell receptor beta chains from one sample sequenced in a study of quantifying T cell responses using KT2 cells. Overall study context: Reverse transcription used primers in the TCR alpha and beta constant regions.

A single-stranded UMI oligo with SP2 sequence was ligated to cDNA 3' ends. An equimolar mix of RC1.1 and RC1.2 primed the beta chain across TRBC1 and TRBC2. One entry per CDR3 protein results from TCRdb running MiXCR on the UMI-ligation and nested PCR reads. The sample lists tens of thousands of distinct CDR3 sequences, 10% occurring once. What was sequenced was PBMCs spiked with cells of the T cell clone KT2. All receptors derive from a human donor.

This clonotype was observed a handful of times. This rearrangement joins TRBV6-2 or TRBV6-3 to TRBJ2-3; D may be TRBD1 (6 bases). This CDR3 has 13 residues. Germline CDR1 reads MNHEY; CDR2 reads SVGEGT. The ends were cut back, 8 bases at V and 3 bases at J, with 12 bases in the middle. The CDR3 bases are TGTGCCAGCGGTCGCAGGGGAACAGATACGCAGTATTTT. Protein: CASGRRGTDTQYF.

This clonotype came up a few times. The CDR3 DNA reads as TGCGCCAGCAGCTTGAGGCAGGGAGATACAGATACGCAGTATTTT. It specifies CASSLRQGDTDTQYF. V usage is TRBV5-1 and J usage is TRBJ2-3; D is perhaps TRBD1 or TRBD2 (5 bases each). The CDR3 is 15 amino acids. Trimming stripped 1 base from V and 3 bases from J, with 12 bases between. Germline-derived CDR1 and CDR2 are SGHRS and YFSETQ.

This chain links TRBV6-2 or TRBV6-3 with TRBJ2-1, with 10 bases aligning to TRBD1. J was trimmed by 8 bases and V by 5 bases; bases with no gene match: 6. Germline V gives CDR1 MNHEY, CDR2 SVGEGT. This CDR3 contains 14 residues. The chain's CDR3 is CASSILGTGDEQFF. As DNA, the CDR3 is TGTGCCAGCAGTATCCTTGGGACAGGGGATGAGCAGTTCTTC.

A few counts support this clonotype. The chain uses TRBV30 and TRBJ2-3, with 9 positions matching TRBD2. Germline V CDR1 and CDR2: GTSNPN, SVGIG (reference sequence). The CDR3 sequence is 16 residues long. J gave up 3 bases and V 0 bases, and 7 bases lay outside the gene matches. For the CDR3, the DNA is TGTGCCTGGAGTGTAGGCTTAGCGGGAGATACAGATACGCAGTATTTT. Its protein is CAWSVGLAGDTDTQYF. Full variable domain (remainder filled in from reference TRBV30 and TRBJ2-3): SQTIHQWPATLVQPVGSPLSLECTVEGTSNPNLYWYRQAAGRGLQLLFYSVGIGQISSEVPQNLSASRPQDRQFILSSKKLLLSDSGFYLCAWSVGLAGDTDTQYFGPGTRLTVL.

By sample fraction, this clonotype is medium-sized. The rearrangement uses TRBV7-9 and TRBJ2-7; D is perhaps TRBD2 (5 bases). This CDR3 has 14 residues. The germline CDR1 and CDR2 sequences are SEHNR and FQNEAQ (reference sequence). V dropped 5 bases and J dropped 7 bases, with 18 bases sitting between them. The CDR3 spells CASSLGLDSGEQYF. The DNA of the CDR3 is TGTGCCAGCAGCCTAGGACTCGATAGTGGTGAGCAGTACTTC.